A selection of T cell receptor beta chains follows, all from one sample in a study of beta chain features in type 1 diabetes. TCRdb keeps only in-frame clones here, not all; method: immunoSEQ multiplex PCR. The data show about 160,000 clones, about 7.8% seen once. The material sequenced was central memory CD4+ T cells from blood. These receptors were obtained from a woman aged 40 to 50 with type 1 diabetes. Each CDR3 is given with its conserved first and last residue. The order of the fields is clone size, D gene, V gene, J gene, CDR3 protein, CDR3 DNA. The D gene is left open where the match is weak. The listing skips clone size in some rows; elsewhere it reads once, few, many or a size class.

-	TRBD2	TRBV7-2	TRBJ2-4	CASSRGGGENIQYF	TGTGCCAGCAGCCGCGGGGGAGGGGAAAACATTCAGTACTTC
many	-	TRBV5-4	TRBJ1-1	CASTGTGGAFF	TGTGCCAGCACGGGCACGGGAGGCGCTTTCTTT
-	TRBD2	TRBV7-2	TRBJ2-1	CASSSTTSGSYNEQFF	TGTGCCAGCAGCTCCACCACTAGCGGCTCTTACAATGAGCAGTTCTTC
many	-	TRBV6-6	TRBJ1-1	CASNGGIYGTEAFF	TGTGCCAGCAACGGCGGGATATACGGCACTGAAGCTTTCTTT
-	-	TRBV6-5	TRBJ1-1	CASSYVGRVRTEAFF	TGTGCCAGCAGTTATGTAGGGAGAGTGAGGACTGAAGCTTTCTTT
-	-	TRBV27	TRBJ1-6	CASSLTGFSYNSPLHF	TGTGCCAGCAGTTTAACAGGATTCTCCTATAATTCACCCCTCCACTTT
few	TRBD1	TRBV5-1	TRBJ2-6	CASSSGQAGSGANVLTF	TGCGCCAGCAGCTCGGGACAGGCCGGCTCTGGGGCCAACGTCCTGACTTTC
-	TRBD1	TRBV27	TRBJ1-2	CASSLRIDRGGYTF	TGTGCCAGCAGTTTACGGATCGACAGGGGTGGCTACACCTTC
-	TRBD2	TRBV7-2	TRBJ2-7	CASSWLAGGSYEQYF	TGTGCCAGCAGCTGGCTAGCGGGAGGGTCCTACGAGCAGTACTTC
many	-	TRBV18	TRBJ1-1	CASSPGLIMNTEAFF	TGTGCCAGCTCACCAGGGCTGATCATGAACACTGAAGCTTTCTTT
few	TRBD1	TRBV6-5	TRBJ2-5	CASSYSTGGAVETQYF	TGTGCCAGCAGTTACTCGACAGGGGGCGCGGTAGAGACCCAGTACTTC
-	-	TRBV7-2	TRBJ1-2	CASSSRLNEGGYTF	TGTGCCAGCAGCTCTCGCCTGAATGAGGGTGGCTACACCTTC
-	TRBD2	TRBV5-4	TRBJ2-1	CASSLPGLAGEGRWQFF	TGTGCCAGCAGCTTGCCGGGACTAGCGGGAGAGGGAAGGTGGCAGTTCTTC
-	-	TRBV28	TRBJ1-2	CASSYQGRGYTF	TGTGCCAGCAGTTACCAGGGTCGCGGCTACACCTTC
-	TRBD1	TRBV5-1	TRBJ1-2	CASSSDRGRVGYTF	TGCGCCAGCAGCTCCGACAGGGGCCGGGTTGGCTACACCTTC
-	-	TRBV6-5	TRBJ2-1	CASGYDRYNEQFF	TGTGCCAGCGGGTACGACAGATACAATGAGCAGTTCTTC
-	TRBD1	TRBV6-1	TRBJ1-5	CASSAGTDSNQPQHF	TGTGCCAGCAGTGCCGGGACAGATAGCAATCAGCCCCAGCATTTT
-	TRBD1	TRBV28	TRBJ2-7	CASSSYRGIYEQYF	TGTGCCAGCAGTTCCTACAGGGGAATCTACGAGCAGTACTTC
-	TRBD2	TRBV6-5	TRBJ2-1	CASSYTGGLDGNEQFF	TGTGCCAGCAGTTATACGGGGGGGCTCGATGGCAATGAGCAGTTCTTC
few	-	TRBV19	TRBJ1-5	CASSIGTGVRQPQHF	TGTGCCAGTAGTATTGGGACGGGGGTGAGGCAGCCCCAGCATTTT
-	-	TRBV28	TRBJ1-2	CASSTIGEYGYTF	TGTGCCAGCAGTACCATCGGGGAGTATGGCTACACCTTC
-	-	TRBV7-9	TRBJ2-7	CASSSAGTYEQYF	TGTGCCAGCAGCTCGGCGGGCACCTACGAGCAGTACTTC
few	-	TRBV19	TRBJ1-1	CASEGRVTEAFF	TGTGCCAGCGAGGGTCGGGTGACTGAAGCTTTCTTT
few	TRBD1	TRBV19	TRBJ2-7	CASSARPGQSYEQYF	TGTGCCAGTAGTGCCCGACCGGGACAGTCCTACGAGCAGTACTTC
few	-	TRBV5-1	TRBJ2-7	CASSLASTGSGEQYF	TGCGCCAGCAGCTTGGCAAGTACAGGGAGTGGCGAGCAGTACTTC
-	-	TRBV5-1	TRBJ1-1	CASSLTGERNTEAFF	TGCGCCAGCAGCTTGACGGGGGAGAGGAACACTGAAGCTTTCTTT
-	TRBD1	TRBV19	TRBJ2-7	CASRRGQDNSYEQYF	TGTGCCAGTAGGAGGGGACAGGATAACTCCTACGAGCAGTACTTC
few	TRBD2	TRBV11-2	TRBJ2-7	CASSLLGGTYEQYF	TGTGCCAGCAGCTTACTGGGAGGGACCTACGAGCAGTACTTC
few	-	TRBV5-4	TRBJ2-1	CASSLSGGSDEQFF	TGTGCCAGCAGCTTGAGTGGCGGGTCCGATGAGCAGTTCTTC
many	TRBD1	TRBV19	TRBJ1-2	CAIRGQGVYGYTF	TGTGCCATCAGGGGGCAAGGCGTCTATGGCTACACCTTC
few	-	TRBV9	TRBJ1-1	CASSTDGRAEAFF	TGTGCCAGCAGCACAGACGGGAGGGCTGAAGCTTTCTTT
few	-	TRBV20-1	TRBJ1-1	CSASEGREAFF	TGCAGTGCTAGTGAAGGCAGGGAAGCTTTCTTT
-	TRBD1	TRBV7-9	TRBJ2-3	CASSPRDRGRTDTQYF	TGTGCCAGCAGCCCGCGGGACAGGGGGCGCACAGATACGCAGTATTTT
few	TRBD1	TRBV18	TRBJ1-1	CASSPPRQAGGWTEAFF	TGTGCCAGCTCACCGCCAAGGCAGGCAGGGGGGTGGACTGAAGCTTTCTTT
few	-	TRBV7-6	TRBJ1-1	CASRSFRGGTEAFF	TGTGCCAGCCGCAGCTTTCGGGGGGGTACTGAAGCTTTCTTT
-	TRBD1	TRBV19	TRBJ2-5	CASSIGTDQETQYF	TGTGCCAGTAGTATTGGGACAGACCAAGAGACCCAGTACTTC